The T cell receptor (beta chain) described here comes from a study of cytomegalovirus exposure and HLA in healthy donors. In regard to this clone: Its antigen is still unknown.

Whole-study results and caveats: Other equally common chains were less clonally expanded than HLA-associated TCR beta chains, a later analysis showed. Productive rates of about 87% or about 30% were seen for most TCR beta V segments in an earlier analysis.

13 Jbeta primers and 60 Vbeta primers were used for the PCR. The assay was immunoSEQ multiplex PCR, and TCRdb's table has in-frame clones only and misses some. The table includes 75,000 to 100,000 clones, 65% to 80% detected once. CDR1 and CDR2 from the germline V gene are SGHNT and YENEEA. The CDR3 covers 15 residues. The V segment lost 6 bases and the J segment 4 bases; nucleotides outside the gene matches: 3. This rearrangement joins TRBV11-3 to TRBJ2-1; 13 bases are shared with TRBD2. The receptor was isolated from a man between 60 and 75 years old in good health and CMV-seropositive. The sequenced sample was PBMCs. CDR3 DNA sequence: TGTGCCAGCAGTTCGGGACTAGCGGGATACAATGAGCAGTTCTTC. Its protein is CASSSGLAGYNEQFF.